Listed here are 2 T cell receptor beta chains from one sample, sequenced in a study of blood T cells in healthy people across ages. For the second PCR, which ran for roughly 6 to 12 cycles, a sample-barcoded 5' primer and a J-beta primer mix were used. TCRdb called the 5' RACE reads again in MiXCR, with one record for every CDR3 protein. Of over 600,000 distinct CDR3 sequences in the sample, around 43% were seen once. The sample comprised blood. The receptors originated from a man at least 80 years old in good health.

This rearrangement joins TRBV4-3 to TRBJ1-6, with 7 bases lining up with TRBD1. CDR1 LGHNA and CDR2 YSLEER come from the germline V gene. V dropped 4 bases and J dropped 5; count of bases not matched to a gene: 11. CDR3 size: 17 residues. The CDR3: CASSLDSPGQNNSPLHF. The CDR3 region has the DNA TGCGCCAGCAGCCTTGACTCGCCGGGACAGAATAATTCACCCCTCCACTTT.

The rearrangement joins TRBV6-2 or TRBV6-3 to TRBJ2-1; the D gene is possibly TRBD2 (5 bases). Germline loops: CDR1 MNHEY, CDR2 SVGEGT. The length of the CDR3 is 11 residues. V lost 6 bases to trimming and J lost 12 bases, with 12 bases between them. CDR3 coding DNA: TGTGCCAGCAGCCTCCCTAGCTGGCAGTTCTTC. Translating it yields CASSLPSWQFF.